One and the same sample provided the 18 T cell receptor beta chains below, sequenced in a study of spatial heterogeneity in lung cancer. A single record per CDR3 protein comes from TCRdb applying MiXCR to the 5' RACE reads. The table lists some 50,000 distinct CDR3 sequences, 7.6% of them singletons. Documented time point: sample taken at primary tumor resection. Without sorting, whole RNA was sequenced from tumor, nontumor lung or frozen PBMC. Sample: PBMCs, taken at surgery. These receptors were taken from a female donor with early-stage non-small cell lung cancer.

The J gene is TRBJ1-5, the V gene TRBV6-2 or TRBV6-3; tentatively, D is TRBD1 (6 bases). The CDR3 has 14 amino acids. Germline CDR1 is MNHEY and CDR2 is SVGEGT. Trimming stripped 6 bases from V and 4 bases from J, with 13 bases between. CDR3 DNA: TGTGCCAGCAGCTTGGACAGACGAAATCAGCCCCAGCATTTT. It translates to CASSLDRRNQPQHF.

V usage is TRBV3-1 and J usage is TRBJ2-5; no firm D call. Trimming took 4 bases from V and 5 from J, leaving 14 bases between them. Germline CDR1 LGHDT, CDR2 YNNKEL (reference sequence). The CDR3 length is 14 residues. This CDR3 reads CASSPYSTTETQYF. Written as DNA, the CDR3 is TGTGCCAGCAGCCCCTACTCGACCACGGAGACCCAGTACTTC.

Only a few counts were recorded for this clonotype. The CDR3 loop is CSARDRILPEAFF. CDR3 nucleotide sequence: TGCAGTGCTAGAGATCGGATCCTCCCTGAAGCTTTCTTT. The chain carries TRBV20-1 and TRBJ1-1; D call uncertain. Trimming took off 0 bases at V and 6 bases at J, with 11 bases between the two ends. Per the germline V gene, CDR1 is DFQATT and CDR2 is SNEGSKA (reference sequence). The CDR3 length is 13 residues.

This clonotype was picked up many times. This chain links TRBV20-1 with TRBJ1-1, with D perhaps matching TRBD1 (5 bases). The CDR3 is 14 residues long. The V end was cut by 5 bases, the J end by 8 bases, with 21 bases between. Germline V CDR1 and CDR2: DFQATT, SNEGSKA (reference sequence). The CDR3 is CSALDPGTAREAFF. The CDR3 nucleotides are TGCAGTGCTCTAGACCCCGGGACCGCTAGGGAAGCTTTCTTT.

This clonotype came up many times. This sequence joins TRBV20-1 and TRBJ1-1, with D possibly TRBD1 on 6 matching bases. V dropped 2 bases and J dropped 0 bases, with 19 bases sitting between them. The CDR3 consists of 17 residues. Per the germline V gene, CDR1 is DFQATT and CDR2 is SNEGSKA (reference sequence). Here the CDR3 DNA reads TGCAGTGCTAGACCTTATCCGGGGGCGCCTCTGAACACTGAAGCTTTCTTT. It codes for CSARPYPGAPLNTEAFF.

This clonotype was observed a few times. The chain couples TRBV25-1 to TRBJ2-1; D might be TRBD1 (6 bases). V shed 4 bases and J shed 4 bases, with 11 bases lying between them. The germline CDR1 and CDR2 sequences are MGHDK and SYGVNS. The CDR3 totals 14 residues. The chain's CDR3 is CASSGWGLYNEQFF. In DNA, the CDR3 is TGTGCCAGCAGTGGGTGGGGGCTGTACAATGAGCAGTTCTTC.

This clonotype was counted many times. The V and J genes are TRBV12-3 or TRBV12-4 and TRBJ1-5; 7 bases align to TRBD1. CDR3 size: 15 residues. The J segment lost 4 bases and the V segment lost 4 bases, leaving 7 bases of the junction unmatched. The CDR3 region has the DNA TGTGCCAGCAGTTCATCCGGGACAGAGAATCAGCCCCAGCATTTT. This encodes CASSSSGTENQPQHF.

This clonotype appeared many times. The chain has TRBV12-3 or TRBV12-4 and TRBJ1-4; possibly TRBD1 for D (6 bases). The CDR3 is made up of 15 amino acids. Deletions cut 6 bases from V and 8 bases from J, with 19 bases between. The CDR3 DNA reads as TGTGCCAGCAGGCCAGATTGGGGGGCGAAAGAAAAACTGTTTTTT. It is translated as CASRPDWGAKEKLFF.

This clonotype was observed many times. The chain carries TRBV7-2 and TRBJ2-1, with a weak D call TRBD2 (6 bases). Germline CDR1 and CDR2: SGHTA and FQGNSA. V dropped 0 bases and J dropped 4 bases, with 7 bases sitting between them. The CDR3 has 14 amino acids. As DNA, the CDR3 is TGTGCCAGCAGCTTAGCGGGGGGATACAATGAGCAGTTCTTC. This codes for CASSLAGGYNEQFF.

This clonotype came up a few times. The CDR3 bases are TGTGCCAGCAGTTTAGAGAGGAGAAGACCGAACACTGAAGCTTTCTTT. Translation: CASSLERRRPNTEAFF. This chain connects TRBV12-3 or TRBV12-4 to TRBJ1-1, with D unresolved. With 1 base removed from V and 1 base from J, the gap between germline ends came to 13 bases. The CDR3 totals 16 residues.

CDR3 in amino acids: CATSDPDRGKGNEQFF. DNA of the CDR3: TGTGCCACCAGTGATCCCGACAGGGGGAAAGGCAATGAGCAGTTCTTC. The chain recombines TRBV24-1 with TRBJ2-1, with TRBD1 identical over 9 bases. The J segment lost 6 bases and the V segment lost 3 bases, leaving 8 bases of the junction unmatched. The CDR3 extends over 16 amino acids. CDR1 and CDR2 (germline): KGHDR, SFDVKD.

There are many counts of this clonotype. The chain is built from TRBV7-6 and TRBJ2-3; 8 nucleotides align to TRBD1. Germline values: CDR1 SGHVS, CDR2 FNYEAQ. The length of the CDR3 is 15 residues. Unmatched junction bases numbered 8, after V lost 3 bases and J lost 6 bases. The CDR3 reads CASSLGQDPSDTQYF. The CDR3 DNA reads as TGTGCCAGCAGCTTGGGACAGGATCCTTCTGATACGCAGTATTTT. Combining the CDR3 with reference TRBV7-6 and TRBJ2-3 gives the whole variable domain GAGVSQSPRYKVTKRGQDVALRCDPISGHVSLYWYRQALGQGPEFLTYFNYEAQQDKSGLPNDRFSAERPEGSISTLTIQRTEQRDSAMYRCASSLGQDPSDTQYFGPGTRLTVL.

This clonotype has ten or more counts. The chain is built from TRBV7-7 and TRBJ2-1, with D unclear. V was trimmed by 1 base and J by 6 bases, leaving 13 bases between them. Per germline, CDR1 SSHAT and CDR2 FNYEAQ (reference sequence). The CDR3 loop spans 15 amino acids. CDR3 DNA sequence: TGTGCCAGCAGCTTAGGCCCCTCGGATGGCAATGAGCAGTTCTTC. Protein: CASSLGPSDGNEQFF.

As concerns this clonotype: A much more abundant neighbour one base away suggests this may be a read error. Here the CDR3 omits its conserved ending phenylalanine or tryptophan, so a read error is the likely source. The CDR3, as DNA: TGCAGTGCTAGATTTGGGTTACAAGAGACCCAGTACTTA. Translated, it gives CSARFGLQETQYL. This sequence joins TRBV20-1 and TRBJ2-5; D is undetermined. CDR3 length: 13 residues. Germline V gives CDR1 DFQATT, CDR2 SNEGSKA (reference sequence). With 2 bases removed from V and 2 bases from J, the gap between germline ends came to 9 bases.

About this clonotype itself: One base away lies a much larger clone, so this may be a sequencing read error. The rearrangement links TRBV19 to TRBJ2-1, with D hard to call. V dropped 5 bases and J dropped 3 bases, with 17 bases sitting between them. This CDR3 comprises 16 residues. In germline, CDR1 is LNHDA, CDR2 SQIVND (reference sequence). The CDR3 spells CASSPSWARGYNEQFF. Here the CDR3 DNA reads TGTGCCAGTAGTCCCTCCTGGGCTAGAGGCTACAATGAGCAGTTCTTC.

V and J are TRBV11-2 and TRBJ2-5; tentatively, D is TRBD1 or TRBD2 (5 bases each). This CDR3 has 16 residues. V lost 3 bases and J 5 bases, leaving 19 bases between the germline ends. Germline V CDR1 and CDR2: SGHAT, FQNNGV. The CDR3 protein is CASSFWWAGRAETQYF. The DNA of the CDR3 is TGTGCCAGCAGCTTTTGGTGGGCAGGGCGGGCGGAGACCCAGTACTTC.

At least ten counts were recorded for this clonotype. This sequence joins TRBV12-3 or TRBV12-4 and TRBJ2-4; 8 nucleotides align to TRBD2. Trimming at V came to 3 bases and at J to 0 bases, leaving 10 bases not matched to a gene. This CDR3 region has 18 residues. CDR3 DNA sequence: TGTGCCAGCAGTTTTCGGCTAGCGGGCGTTCTAGCCAAAAACATTCAGTACTTC. Its protein product is CASSFRLAGVLAKNIQYF.

The V call is TRBV5-1, the J call TRBJ2-3; maybe TRBD1 (5 bases). Germline V lookup: CDR1 SGHRS, CDR2 YFSETQ. CDR3 length: 13 amino acids. The V end lost 3 bases, the J end lost 4 bases, and 9 bases lay between the germline ends. The CDR3 sequence is CASSSLRADTQYF. CDR3 bases: TGCGCCAGCAGCTCCCTCAGGGCAGATACGCAGTATTTT.